This T cell receptor (beta chain) was found in a study of T cell repertoires in cytomegalovirus infection. MiXCR, applied by TCRdb to the reads, yields one record per CDR3 protein. The sample carries approximately 500,000 distinct CDR3 sequences, approximately 25% recorded once. Germline V gives CDR1 LGHNA, CDR2 YSLEER. The CDR3 is 17 residues long. V was pared by 4 bases and J by 2 bases, with 18 bases between. Source material: PBMCs. The chain joins TRBV4-3 to TRBJ2-1; possible D gene TRBD1, 6 bases. The source of this sequence is a human donor in good health (CMV status not recorded). Some clones in this sample may be carry-over from other donors' samples. CDR3: CASSPDQGRGPYNEQFF. As DNA, the CDR3 is TGCGCCAGCAGCCCCGATCAGGGCAGGGGTCCCTACAATGAGCAGTTCTTC.